This T cell receptor (beta chain) was recorded in a study of blood T cells in healthy people across ages. Findings and caveats of the study: It was held that diversity estimates obtained from one million T cells represented underestimates. Aged donors had fewer naive CD4+ cells and lower diversity than long-lived donors.

V was pared by 3 bases and J by 4 bases, with 7 bases of the junction left unmatched. Looked up from germline, CDR1 is SEHNR and CDR2 is FQNEAQ (reference sequence). This CDR3 region has 15 residues. This clonotype was found a few times. Its target is not known. Next came a second PCR, run for roughly 6 to 11 cycles, which used a sample-barcoded 5' primer along with a J-beta primer mix. MiXCR, applied by TCRdb to the 5' RACE reads, yields one record per CDR3 protein. The sample has 750,000 to 850,000 distinct CDR3 sequences; roughly 25% are singletons. The sample also formed part of further work on T cells of mothers and their children. As reported in that work: Both sample barcodes and 2-4 random nucleotides came from the M1S primer of the second PCR.

The sample comprised blood. The V and J genes are TRBV7-9 and TRBJ1-2; the match to TRBD1 covers 8 bases. This sequence was found in a boy aged 10-17 years in good health. CDR3 sequence: CASSLTGDAIYGYTF. CDR3 DNA: TGTGCCAGCAGCTTGACAGGGGACGCCATCTATGGCTACACCTTC.